A selection of T cell receptor beta chains follows, all from one sample in a study of blood T cell repertoires in COVID-19. The protocol was immunoSEQ multiplex PCR, while the TCRdb copy is restricted to in-frame clones and leaves out a portion. The table records a few hundred thousand clones, around 85% of them present only once. Sequenced: PBMCs or T cells enriched from blood (not recorded which). These receptors originate from a woman in her forties with acute COVID-19. Each CDR3 is given with its conserved first and last residue. A D gene is named only where the DNA matches it firmly. Expanded clones are given a class, and other clones once, few, many or no size at all.

d_call j_call v_call clone_size cdr3_aa cdr3_nt
TRBD1 TRBJ1-2 TRBV6-5 NA CASSLQGYGYTF TGTGCCAGCAGTTTACAGGGGTATGGCTACACCTTC
TRBD2 TRBJ2-1 TRBV5-4 NA CASSPTSGVSYNEQFF TGTGCCAGCAGCCCGACTAGCGGGGTCTCCTACAATGAGCAGTTCTTC
NA TRBJ1-1 TRBV9 NA CASSVGSRENTEAFF TGTGCCAGCAGCGTAGGTTCGCGGGAGAACACTGAAGCTTTCTTT
NA TRBJ2-7 TRBV28 NA CASSLSGLSYEQYF TGTGCCAGCAGTTTATCAGGGTTATCCTACGAGCAGTACTTC
TRBD2 TRBJ2-3 TRBV6-2/TRBV6-3 NA CASSPPAGPAGPDTQYF TGTGCCAGCAGCCCCCCGGCCGGTCCAGCGGGGCCAGATACGCAGTATTTT
TRBD1 TRBJ2-7 TRBV2 once CASRTGGSGEQYF TGTGCCAGCCGGACAGGGGGCTCGGGGGAGCAGTACTTC
TRBD2 TRBJ2-3 TRBV7-3 NA CASSQHSGGASDTQYF TGTGCCAGCAGCCAGCATAGCGGGGGGGCCTCAGATACGCAGTATTTT
TRBD1 TRBJ2-7 TRBV5-1 NA CASSLGGQTSYEQYF TGCGCCAGCAGCTTGGGGGGACAGACCTCCTACGAGCAGTACTTC
TRBD2 TRBJ2-2 TRBV9 NA CASSVRLAGEPRVGELFF TGTGCCAGCAGCGTTAGGCTAGCGGGAGAGCCTCGGGTAGGGGAGCTGTTTTTT
NA TRBJ2-2 TRBV21-1 NA CASIPPPGTSGRWGELFF TGTGCCAGCATCCCTCCCCCCGGGACTAGCGGGAGATGGGGGGAGCTGTTTTTT
TRBD2 TRBJ2-3 TRBV7-2 once CASSLGLAGHTDTQYF TGTGCCAGCAGCTTAGGTCTAGCGGGGCACACAGATACGCAGTATTTT
TRBD2 TRBJ2-2 TRBV10-3 NA CAISESSGGPNTGELFF TGTGCCATCAGTGAGTCTAGCGGGGGGCCGAACACCGGGGAGCTGTTTTTT
TRBD2 TRBJ2-7 TRBV7-9 NA CASSPQTGLAGSYEQYF TGTGCCAGCAGCCCACAAACGGGACTAGCGGGGTCCTACGAGCAGTACTTC
NA TRBJ2-3 TRBV28 NA CASTLVEAPDTQYF TGTGCCAGCACCCTCGTGGAGGCACCCGATACGCAGTATTTT
NA TRBJ2-3 TRBV7-2 NA CASSLPRVRTDTQYF TGTGCCAGCAGCTTACCCAGGGTCAGGACAGATACGCAGTATTTT